Below are 19 T cell receptor beta chains sequenced from a single sample in a study of blood T cell repertoires in COVID-19. Clones were sequenced by immunoSEQ multiplex PCR, and TCRdb holds only the in-frame ones, with some missing. The table includes about 160,000 clones, roughly 83% detected once. Material: PBMCs or T cells enriched from blood (not recorded which). The receptor set was obtained from a woman aged 45 to 65 who had recovered from COVID-19.

This sequence joins TRBV7-9 and TRBJ1-4, with D tentatively TRBD1 (5 bases). V was pared by 3 bases and J by 3 bases, with 11 bases between. The germline V gene has CDR1 SEHNR and CDR2 FQNEAQ (reference sequence). The CDR3 is 15 residues long. CDR3 in DNA: TGTGCCAGCAGCTTGGGGGGGACTTCTAATGAAAAACTGTTTTTT. Translating gives CASSLGGTSNEKLFF.

The chain joins TRBV6-5 to TRBJ1-6; D ambiguous. V was trimmed by 8 bases and J by 10 bases, leaving 18 bases between them. CDR3 length equals 14 residues. Germline lookup yields CDR1 MNHEY and CDR2 SVGAGI. The CDR3 DNA is TGTGCCAGCCACCTTGAGAGGCTGTGGTCACCCCTCCACTTT. It encodes CASHLERLWSPLHF.

J is TRBJ2-2 and V is TRBV5-1; D possibly corresponds to TRBD2 (5 bases). Between the trimmed V and J ends, which lost 5 bases and 5 bases, there was a span of 10 bases. Germline V lookup: CDR1 SGHRS, CDR2 YFSETQ. The length of the CDR3 is 13 residues. The CDR3 coding sequence is TGCGCCAGCAGGTCTGGGAGTACCGGGGAGCTGTTTTTT. Translated, it gives CASRSGSTGELFF.

The V gene is TRBV6-1, the J gene TRBJ2-4; TRBD2 matches 10 bases. Germline assignment: CDR1 MNHNS and CDR2 SASEGT. V gave up 1 base and J gave up 3 bases; unmatched junction bases: 3. The CDR3 sequence is 16 residues long. CDR3 sequence (DNA): TGTGCCAGCAGTGAAGAATTAGCGGGAGGCAAAAACATTCAGTACTTC. Translating gives CASSEELAGGKNIQYF.

This rearrangement joins TRBV28 to TRBJ1-2; maybe TRBD1 (6 bases). CDR3 length: 15 residues. Germline V gives CDR1 MDHEN, CDR2 SYDVKM. Trimming pared 8 bases from V and 5 bases from J, leaving 21 bases between. This CDR3 reads CASARARGRGYGYTF. The CDR3 nucleotides are TGTGCCAGCGCACGCGCCAGGGGAAGGGGGTATGGCTACACCTTC.

This clone has more than one count but fewer than ten. The chain combines TRBV7-2 with TRBJ1-1, with D perhaps matching TRBD1 (5 bases). The V gene lost 4 bases and the J gene lost 4 bases, with 19 bases spanning the gap. Per the germline V gene, CDR1 is SGHTA and CDR2 is FQGNSA. This CDR3 region has 16 residues. The CDR3 protein is CASSSGTRLGGTEAFF. The CDR3 DNA follows: TGTGCCAGCAGCTCCGGGACGCGTCTCGGGGGCACTGAAGCTTTCTTT. Complete variable domain (other parts from reference TRBV7-2 and TRBJ1-1): GAGVSQSPSNKVTEKGKDVELRCDPISGHTALYWYRQSLGQGLEFLIYFQGNSAPDKSGLPSDRFSAERTGGSVSTLTIQRTQQEDSAVYLCASSSGTRLGGTEAFFGQGTRLTVV.

This chain uses TRBV4-3 with TRBJ1-1; TRBD1 is a possible D gene (5 bases). V gave up 4 bases and J gave up 8 bases, with 11 bases separating them. The CDR3 runs to 12 residues. CDR1 and CDR2 (germline): LGHNA, YSLEER. This chain's CDR3 is CASSPIGGEAFF. The CDR3 DNA follows: TGCGCCAGCAGCCCCATCGGGGGGGAAGCTTTCTTT.

The chain joins TRBV11-2 to TRBJ2-3; 7 positions match TRBD2. Trimming took 4 bases from V and 6 from J; bases not matched to a gene: 13. Looked up from germline, CDR1 is SGHAT and CDR2 is FQNNGV. The CDR3 contains 16 residues. CDR3: CASSYGTTIFRDTQYF. The CDR3 DNA reads TGTGCCAGCAGCTACGGGACTACCATTTTTAGGGATACGCAGTATTTT.

Only one count was recorded for this clone. The J gene is TRBJ1-2, the V gene TRBV7-9, with D unresolved. The V end lost 5 bases, the J end lost 6 bases, and 13 bases lay between the germline ends. In germline, CDR1 is SEHNR, CDR2 FQNEAQ (reference sequence). This CDR3 is 13 amino acids long. The CDR3 DNA sequence: TGTGCCAGCAGCGCTGAGGGTTTGGATGGCTACACCTTC. Encoded protein: CASSAEGLDGYTF.

V and J are TRBV3-1 (or the pseudogene TRBV3-2) and TRBJ1-1; D perhaps matches TRBD1 (6 bases). The CDR3 covers 14 residues. Trimming cost V 3 bases and J 0 bases, with 8 bases left between them. CDR1 and CDR2 (germline): LGHDT, YNNKEL (reference sequence). The CDR3 reads CASSHTGMNTEAFF. The CDR3 DNA is TGTGCCAGCAGCCATACAGGGATGAACACTGAAGCTTTCTTT.

This clone was observed a few times. The gene calls are TRBV30 and TRBJ2-2, with TRBD2 matching over 13 bases. The V gene's germline CDR1 is GTSNPN and CDR2 SVGIG (reference sequence). The CDR3 consists of 18 residues. CDR3 residues: CAFEGSGLAGASSGELFF. The DNA of the CDR3 is TGTGCGTTCGAGGGGTCCGGACTAGCGGGAGCGTCGTCCGGGGAGCTGTTTTTT.

This rearrangement joins TRBV7-3 to TRBJ1-1; D call uncertain. This CDR3 spans 13 amino acids. V was trimmed by 5 bases and J by 7 bases, leaving 14 bases between them. In germline, CDR1 is SGHTA, CDR2 FQGTGA. CDR3: CASSPRRLDEAFF. DNA for the CDR3: TGTGCCAGCAGCCCCAGGAGGTTGGATGAAGCTTTCTTT.

The rearrangement uses TRBV2 and TRBJ2-3, with 9 bases lining up with TRBD2. V lost 8 bases to trimming and J lost 0 bases; unmatched junction nucleotides: 6. The CDR3 consists of 15 residues. CDR1 is SNHLY and CDR2 is FYNNEI in the germline V gene. The CDR3 DNA reads TGTGCCAGCCGACCACTAGCGGGCAGCACAGATACGCAGTATTTT. Translated: CASRPLAGSTDTQYF. The full variable domain, rest sourced from reference TRBV2 and TRBJ2-3, is EPEVTQTPSHQVTQMGQEVILRCVPISNHLYFYWYRQILGQKVEFLVSFYNNEISEKSEIFDDQFSVERPDGSNFTLKIRSTKLEDSAMYFCASRPLAGSTDTQYFGPGTRLTVL.

This chain connects TRBV5-1 to TRBJ1-1; 8 bases agree with TRBD1. The V gene end was trimmed by 3 bases and the J gene end by 11 bases; junction bases not matched to a gene: 12. Germline loops: CDR1 SGHRS, CDR2 YFSETQ. The CDR3 length is 14 residues. The CDR3 DNA reads TGCGCCAGCAGCTCGCAGGGGGCGCAGAGCTGGGCTTTCTTT. This gives the protein CASSSQGAQSWAFF. Supplemented by reference TRBV5-1 and TRBJ1-1, the full variable domain reads KAGVTQTPRYLIKTRGQQVTLSCSPISGHRSVSWYQQTPGQGLQFLFEYFSETQRNKGNFPGRFSGRQFSNSRSEMNVSTLELGDSALYLCASSSQGAQSWAFFGQGTRLTVV.

The chain combines TRBV29-1 with TRBJ2-3, with TRBD1 identical over 9 bases. Trimming cost V 8 bases and J 4 bases; bases outside gene matches: 7. CDR1 SQVTM and CDR2 ANQGSEA come from the germline V gene. There are 13 residues in the CDR3. The CDR3 sequence is CSTDRGGSDTQYF. DNA of the CDR3: TGCAGCACGGACAGGGGAGGCTCAGATACGCAGTATTTT.

This sequence joins TRBV30 and TRBJ1-6, with 8 bases fitting TRBD1. In germline, CDR1 is GTSNPN, CDR2 SVGIG (reference sequence). The CDR3 is 14 residues long. V was clipped by 0 bases and J by 14 bases; unmatched bases: 9. CDR3 DNA: TGTGCCTGGAGTGTACCAGGGGGCGTCTTCACCCTCCACTTT. It codes for CAWSVPGGVFTLHF.

V gene TRBV7-8 combines with J gene TRBJ2-4; TRBD1 matches at 9 bases. The junction had 10 bases not matched to a gene; V was cut back by 3 bases and J by 7 bases. The germline CDR1 and CDR2 sequences are SGHVS and FQNEAQ. The CDR3 spans 16 residues. CDR3 protein: CASSFPDRGRRNIQYF. DNA for the CDR3: TGTGCCAGCAGCTTCCCGGACAGGGGAAGGAGGAACATTCAGTACTTC.

This rearrangement joins TRBV7-9 to TRBJ1-4, with a possible D match to TRBD1 (5 bases). CDR1 is SEHNR and CDR2 is FQNEAQ in the germline V gene (reference sequence). The CDR3 extends over 13 amino acids. The V end lost 1 base, the J end lost 6 bases, and 6 bases lay between the germline ends. Written as DNA, the CDR3 is TGTGCCAGCAGCTTAGGGGGGGATGAAAAACTGTTTTTT. Translated: CASSLGGDEKLFF. Variable domain in full (rest from reference TRBV7-9 and TRBJ1-4): DTGVSQNPRHKITKRGQNVTFRCDPISEHNRLYWYRQTLGQGPEFLTYFQNEAQLEKSRLLSDRFSAERPKGSFSTLEIQRTEQGDSAMYLCASSLGGDEKLFFGSGTQLSVL.

The J gene is TRBJ2-5, the V gene TRBV7-2, with TRBD1 as a possible D gene (6 bases). Germline V gene lookup returns CDR1 SGHTA and CDR2 FQGNSA. With 5 bases removed from V and 4 bases from J, the gap between germline ends came to 14 bases. This CDR3 is 14 amino acids long. The CDR3 reads CASSQRQGRETQYF. The CDR3 DNA sequence: TGTGCCAGCAGCCAGCGGCAGGGGCGAGAGACCCAGTACTTC.